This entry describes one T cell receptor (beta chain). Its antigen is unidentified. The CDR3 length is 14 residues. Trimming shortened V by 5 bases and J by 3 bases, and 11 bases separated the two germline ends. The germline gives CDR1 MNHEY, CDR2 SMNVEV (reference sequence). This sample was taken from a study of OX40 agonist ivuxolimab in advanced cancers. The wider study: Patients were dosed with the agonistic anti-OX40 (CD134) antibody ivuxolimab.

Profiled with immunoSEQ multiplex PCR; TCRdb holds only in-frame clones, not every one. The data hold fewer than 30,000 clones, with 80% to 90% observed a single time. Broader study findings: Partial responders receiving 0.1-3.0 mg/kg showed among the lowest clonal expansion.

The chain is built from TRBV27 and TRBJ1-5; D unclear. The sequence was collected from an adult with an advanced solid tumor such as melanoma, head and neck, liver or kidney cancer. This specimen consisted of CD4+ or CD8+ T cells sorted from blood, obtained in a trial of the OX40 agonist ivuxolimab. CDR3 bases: TGTGCCAGCAGTATGGAGGGCATCAATCAGCCCCAGCATTTT. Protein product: CASSMEGINQPQHF.